The T cell receptor (beta chain) described here comes from a study of shared clonotypes between healthy human individuals. Whole-study context: Researchers drew samples from a couple of women and a few men aged 18 to 49.

This clone was counted once. Antigen unknown. With 2 bases removed from V and 0 bases from J, the gap between germline ends came to 14 bases. Germline CDR1 is MNHEY and CDR2 is SMNVEV (reference sequence). The CDR3 consists of 16 residues. Each subset's genomic DNA was split evenly across several immunoSEQ plates. Method: immunoSEQ multiplex PCR; TCRdb's copy keeps in-frame clones and lacks some. The table has 780,000 or so clones, roughly 72% seen once. Study-level results: About 5% of naive CD4 clonotypes were shared across four donors.

The receptor comes from a woman under 40 in good health. Sequencing was carried out using memory CD4+ T cells sorted from blood. Subset denoted: CD45RA-negative fraction. The gene calls are TRBV27 and TRBJ2-7; D gene ambiguous. The CDR3: CASSLVQLSSSYEQYF. CDR3 nucleotide sequence: TGTGCCAGCAGTTTAGTCCAGCTTTCGAGCTCCTACGAGCAGTACTTC.